The entry below describes one T cell receptor (beta chain). The data belong to a study of shared T cell receptors in the human thymus. V was clipped by 3 bases and J by 3 bases, with 8 bases between them. The CDR3 contains 14 residues. Germline CDR1 MNHEY, CDR2 SMNVEV (reference sequence). TCRdb's copy holds only in-frame clones and misses some; the assay was immunoSEQ multiplex PCR. The sample holds 540,000 or so clones; approximately 78% are singletons and the top ten take 0.01% to 0.015%. The sample was also reused in another study, on human thymus T cells. This second study says: Resections from corrective heart surgery provided thymus tissue. There appeared to be biased usage of V and J genes in thymic and blood repertoires. Related studies noted strongly shared thymic repertoires across unrelated people.

This clonotype was sampled from a boy in the first two years of life with a congenital heart defect. This chain connects TRBV27 to TRBJ2-2; possibly TRBD1 for D (7 bases). The source material was thymocytes. The chain's CDR3 is CASSFRGDTGELFF. In nucleotides, the CDR3 is TGTGCCAGCAGTTTCAGGGGGGACACCGGGGAGCTGTTTTTT.